This T cell receptor (beta chain) was found in a study of beta chain features in type 1 diabetes. This clone has just a few counts. Its specificity is unknown. Relative to the germline gene, one junction end is altered; a read error may explain this. Findings and limits, study-wide: Type 1 diabetes patients showed fewer insertions and more deletions at VDJ junctions. Cells with high TCR expression could be over-represented by cDNA sequencing. Sampled from patients, naive, central memory and Treg TCRB repertoires appeared more similar than those sampled from healthy donors.

Expressed TCRB transcripts were sequenced, since all the RNA that had been isolated was reverse transcribed. Libraries were prepared by immunoSEQ multiplex PCR; TCRdb keeps only in-frame clonotypes and omits some of them. The top ten clones hold roughly 0.016% of a sample with roughly 350,000 clones, approximately 10% of them seen once. The CDR3 runs 14 residues. Germline V gene lookup returns CDR1 SSHAT and CDR2 FNYEAQ (reference sequence). The source of this sequence is a woman in her twenties or thirties in good health. The specimen sequenced was naive CD4+ T cells from blood. V is TRBV7-7 and J is TRBJ2-5; D not certain. The DNA for the CDR3 is TGTGCTAGCAGCCGAGCTAGTTCCCAAGAGACCCAGTACTTC. This translates into CASSRASSQETQYF.